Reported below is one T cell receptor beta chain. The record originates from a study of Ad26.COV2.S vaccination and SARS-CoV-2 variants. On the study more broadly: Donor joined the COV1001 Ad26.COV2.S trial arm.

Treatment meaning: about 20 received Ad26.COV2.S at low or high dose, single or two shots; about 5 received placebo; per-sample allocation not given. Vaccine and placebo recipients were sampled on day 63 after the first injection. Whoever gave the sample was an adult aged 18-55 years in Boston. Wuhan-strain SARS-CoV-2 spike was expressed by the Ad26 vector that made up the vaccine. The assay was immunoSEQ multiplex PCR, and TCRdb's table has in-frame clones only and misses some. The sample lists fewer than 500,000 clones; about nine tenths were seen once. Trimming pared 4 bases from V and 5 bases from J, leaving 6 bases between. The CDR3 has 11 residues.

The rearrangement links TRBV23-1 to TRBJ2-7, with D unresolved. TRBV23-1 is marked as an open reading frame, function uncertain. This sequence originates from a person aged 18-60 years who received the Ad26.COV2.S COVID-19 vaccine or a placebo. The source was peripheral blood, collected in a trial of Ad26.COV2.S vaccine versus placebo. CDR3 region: CASSLCHEQYF. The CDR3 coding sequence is TGCGCCAGCAGTCTTTGCCACGAGCAGTACTTC.